Listed here is a single T cell receptor (beta chain). Its specificity is not known. The sample belongs to a study of T cell responses to AZD1222 COVID-19 vaccine. TCRdb's table, derived via immunoSEQ multiplex PCR, lists solely in-frame clones and lacks some. The sample lists more than 100,000 clones; around 85% were seen once. Whole-study findings and limits: Among those given AZD1222, only 5 to 7 were seropositive at baseline.

V was clipped by 1 base and J by 4 bases, with 7 bases between them. This CDR3 comprises 13 residues. Per the germline V gene, CDR1 is GTSNPN and CDR2 is SVGIG (reference sequence). This clonotype was sampled from an adult in good health. The chain recombines TRBV30 with TRBJ1-4; no definite D call. The specimen comprised peripheral blood, sampled on day 0 of AZD1222 vaccination. CDR3 protein: CAWSGQVNEKLFF. CDR3 DNA: TGTGCCTGGAGTGGGCAGGTTAATGAAAAACTGTTTTTT.